A selection of T cell receptor beta chains follows, all from one sample in a study of human T cells and chemical hapten exposure. One entry per CDR3 protein results from TCRdb running MiXCR on the RACE reads. The table includes over 100,000 distinct CDR3 sequences, about 11% detected once. The starting material was whole blood, obtained in connection with sensitization to the hapten diphenylcyclopropenone (DPC). The receptors derive from a woman aged 50 to 65 with alopecia areata. Some clones in this sample may be carry-over from other donors' samples. CDR3s include the opening cysteine and the closing phenylalanine or tryptophan. A D gene is named only where the DNA matches it firmly. Only part of the rows carry a size: once, few, many, or a class if the clone is expanded.

j_call: TRBJ1-5; clone_size: few; d_call: TRBD1; cdr3_length: 15; v_call: TRBV3-1; cdr3_aa: CASSQGQYSNQPQHF; cdr3_nt: TGTGCCAGCAGCCAGGGACAGTATAGCAATCAGCCCCAGCATTTT
j_call: TRBJ2-6; clone_size: few; d_call: TRBD2; cdr3_length: 13; v_call: TRBV6-2/TRBV6-3; cdr3_aa: CASTLAGAQAATF; cdr3_nt: TGTGCCAGCACCCTAGCGGGAGCCCAGGCCGCGACTTTC
j_call: TRBJ2-7; clone_size: few; d_call: NA; cdr3_length: 12; v_call: TRBV20-1; cdr3_aa: CSAKTTSYEQYF; cdr3_nt: TGCAGTGCCAAGACTACTTCCTACGAGCAGTACTTC
j_call: TRBJ1-1; clone_size: NA; d_call: NA; cdr3_length: 14; v_call: TRBV6-2/TRBV6-3; cdr3_aa: CASSNIDRYTEAFF; cdr3_nt: TGTGCCAGCAGCAACATTGACAGGTACACTGAAGCTTTCTTT
j_call: TRBJ1-4; clone_size: NA; d_call: NA; cdr3_length: 14; v_call: TRBV20-1; cdr3_aa: CSASRPAVNEKLFF; cdr3_nt: TGCAGTGCTTCCCGACCCGCAGTTAATGAAAAACTGTTTTTT
j_call: TRBJ2-7; clone_size: few; d_call: NA; cdr3_length: 14; v_call: TRBV5-1; cdr3_aa: CASSWDSGSYEQYF; cdr3_nt: TGCGCCAGCAGCTGGGATAGCGGCTCCTACGAGCAGTACTTC
j_call: TRBJ2-3; clone_size: NA; d_call: TRBD2; cdr3_length: 18; v_call: TRBV6-2/TRBV6-3; cdr3_aa: CASSPDPLLAGAPDTQYF; cdr3_nt: TGTGCCAGCAGCCCCGACCCGCTTCTAGCGGGAGCCCCAGATACGCAGTATTTT
j_call: TRBJ1-4; clone_size: many; d_call: NA; cdr3_length: 15; v_call: TRBV6-5; cdr3_aa: CASSRDGATNEKLFF; cdr3_nt: TGTGCCAGCAGTCGCGACGGTGCAACTAATGAAAAACTGTTTTTT
j_call: TRBJ2-7; clone_size: NA; d_call: NA; cdr3_length: 14; v_call: TRBV20-1; cdr3_aa: CSARDGDLSDEQYF; cdr3_nt: TGCAGTGCTAGAGACGGGGACCTCTCAGACGAGCAGTACTTC
j_call: TRBJ2-7; clone_size: few; d_call: TRBD2; cdr3_length: 18; v_call: TRBV12-3/TRBV12-4; cdr3_aa: CASSTGLAGGPKSYEQYF; cdr3_nt: TGTGCCAGCAGTACGGGACTAGCGGGGGGCCCGAAATCCTACGAGCAGTACTTC
j_call: TRBJ2-3; clone_size: many; d_call: TRBD2; cdr3_length: 14; v_call: TRBV6-5; cdr3_aa: CASSLAGGADTQYF; cdr3_nt: TGTGCCAGCAGTCTTGCGGGAGGGGCAGATACGCAGTATTTT
j_call: TRBJ1-6; clone_size: NA; d_call: NA; cdr3_length: 12; v_call: TRBV11-1; cdr3_aa: CASSLTDSPLHF; cdr3_nt: TGTGCCAGCAGCTTAACAGATTCACCCCTCCACTTT
j_call: TRBJ1-1; clone_size: few; d_call: NA; cdr3_length: 9; v_call: TRBV7-9; cdr3_aa: CAWGSEAFF; cdr3_nt: TGTGCCTGGGGCTCCGAAGCTTTCTTT
j_call: TRBJ2-7; clone_size: few; d_call: TRBD1; cdr3_length: 15; v_call: TRBV27; cdr3_aa: CASSLTGYGVYEQYF; cdr3_nt: TGTGCCAGCAGTTTGACAGGGTATGGGGTTTACGAGCAGTACTTC
j_call: TRBJ2-7; clone_size: NA; d_call: NA; cdr3_length: 12; v_call: TRBV7-9; cdr3_aa: CASSFDGLEQYF; cdr3_nt: TGTGCCAGCAGCTTTGACGGTCTCGAGCAGTACTTC
j_call: TRBJ1-1; clone_size: few; d_call: NA; cdr3_length: 13; v_call: TRBV10-2; cdr3_aa: CASSGQPNTEAFF; cdr3_nt: TGCGCCAGCAGTGGGCAGCCGAACACTGAAGCTTTCTTT
j_call: TRBJ2-5; clone_size: few; d_call: NA; cdr3_length: 15; v_call: TRBV7-6; cdr3_aa: CASSLAGQEGETQYF; cdr3_nt: TGTGCCAGCAGCTTAGCCGGACAGGAGGGGGAGACCCAGTACTTC
j_call: TRBJ1-5; clone_size: NA; d_call: NA; cdr3_length: 13; v_call: TRBV11-3; cdr3_aa: CASSLVSHQPQHF; cdr3_nt: TGTGCCAGCAGCTTAGTCTCGCATCAGCCCCAGCATTTT
j_call: TRBJ2-5; clone_size: many; d_call: TRBD1; cdr3_length: 14; v_call: TRBV20-1; cdr3_aa: CSAGLRQGAETQYF; cdr3_nt: TGCAGTGCTGGCCTGAGACAGGGCGCAGAGACCCAGTACTTC
j_call: TRBJ2-3; clone_size: few; d_call: TRBD1; cdr3_length: 14; v_call: TRBV6-1; cdr3_aa: CASKTGASTDTQYF; cdr3_nt: TGTGCCAGCAAGACAGGGGCTAGCACAGATACGCAGTATTTT
j_call: TRBJ2-5; clone_size: many; d_call: TRBD2; cdr3_length: 13; v_call: TRBV7-2; cdr3_aa: CASSWTGGETQYF; cdr3_nt: TGTGCCAGCAGCTGGACGGGAGGAGAGACCCAGTACTTC
j_call: TRBJ2-6; clone_size: NA; d_call: NA; cdr3_length: 15; v_call: TRBV7-2; cdr3_aa: CASSPGGAGANVLTF; cdr3_nt: TGTGCCAGCAGCCCAGGGGGGGCCGGGGCCAACGTCCTGACTTTC
j_call: TRBJ1-4; clone_size: few; d_call: NA; cdr3_length: 13; v_call: TRBV7-2; cdr3_aa: CASSSQQGEKLFF; cdr3_nt: TGTGCCAGCAGCTCTCAACAGGGAGAAAAACTGTTTTTT
j_call: TRBJ2-3; clone_size: few; d_call: NA; cdr3_length: 13; v_call: TRBV20-1; cdr3_aa: CSARDGATDTQYF; cdr3_nt: TGCAGTGCTAGAGATGGGGCCACAGATACGCAGTATTTT
j_call: TRBJ2-5; clone_size: many; d_call: TRBD1; cdr3_length: 17; v_call: TRBV3-1; cdr3_aa: CASSHRPGQGYQETQYF; cdr3_nt: TGTGCCAGCAGCCATAGACCGGGACAGGGATACCAAGAGACCCAGTACTTC
j_call: TRBJ2-3; clone_size: few; d_call: NA; cdr3_length: 15; v_call: TRBV3-1; cdr3_aa: CASSQDGMFTDTQYF; cdr3_nt: TGTGCCAGCAGCCAAGATGGGATGTTCACAGATACGCAGTATTTT
j_call: TRBJ2-1; clone_size: NA; d_call: TRBD2; cdr3_length: 17; v_call: TRBV27; cdr3_aa: CASRLTYRTSGYNEQFF; cdr3_nt: TGTGCCAGCAGACTCACCTACCGGACTAGCGGTTACAATGAGCAGTTCTTC
j_call: TRBJ2-7; clone_size: many; d_call: TRBD2; cdr3_length: 18; v_call: TRBV12-3/TRBV12-4; cdr3_aa: CASSLAGRGGASTYEQYF; cdr3_nt: TGTGCCAGCAGTTTAGCCGGCCGGGGGGGGGCTTCCACCTACGAGCAGTACTTC
j_call: TRBJ2-5; clone_size: many; d_call: NA; cdr3_length: 15; v_call: TRBV7-2; cdr3_aa: CASSLDWGYQETQYF; cdr3_nt: TGTGCCAGCAGCTTAGATTGGGGGTACCAAGAGACCCAGTACTTC
j_call: TRBJ2-5; clone_size: NA; d_call: NA; cdr3_length: 15; v_call: TRBV10-3; cdr3_aa: CAISESQGGEKTQYF; cdr3_nt: TGTGCCATCAGTGAATCCCAGGGGGGCGAAAAGACCCAGTACTTC
j_call: TRBJ2-1; clone_size: NA; d_call: NA; cdr3_length: 15; v_call: TRBV7-2; cdr3_aa: CASSLIPGKGREQFF; cdr3_nt: TGTGCCAGCAGCTTAATCCCGGGGAAAGGACGTGAGCAGTTCTTC
j_call: TRBJ1-2; clone_size: few; d_call: NA; cdr3_length: 13; v_call: TRBV3-1; cdr3_aa: CASSPTASYGYTF; cdr3_nt: TGTGCCAGCAGTCCGACGGCCTCCTATGGCTACACCTTC
j_call: TRBJ2-3; clone_size: few; d_call: NA; cdr3_length: 11; v_call: TRBV7-4; cdr3_aa: CASSWTDTQYF; cdr3_nt: TGTGCCAGCAGCTGGACAGATACGCAGTATTTT
j_call: TRBJ2-1; clone_size: NA; d_call: NA; cdr3_length: 14; v_call: TRBV10-2; cdr3_aa: CASSESIGVGEQFF; cdr3_nt: TGCGCCAGCAGTGAGTCTATCGGGGTTGGTGAGCAGTTCTTC
j_call: TRBJ2-1; clone_size: few; d_call: TRBD1; cdr3_length: 13; v_call: TRBV5-5; cdr3_aa: CASRSGTGREQFF; cdr3_nt: TGTGCCAGCAGGTCCGGGACAGGAAGGGAGCAGTTCTTC
j_call: TRBJ2-7; clone_size: NA; d_call: TRBD1; cdr3_length: 11; v_call: TRBV10-3; cdr3_aa: CATGTGDVLHF; cdr3_nt: TGTGCCACCGGGACAGGGGATGTTCTGCACTTC
j_call: TRBJ1-3; clone_size: NA; d_call: NA; cdr3_length: 15; v_call: TRBV2; cdr3_aa: CASSENRASGNTIYF; cdr3_nt: TGTGCCAGCAGTGAAAACAGGGCCTCTGGAAACACCATATATTTT